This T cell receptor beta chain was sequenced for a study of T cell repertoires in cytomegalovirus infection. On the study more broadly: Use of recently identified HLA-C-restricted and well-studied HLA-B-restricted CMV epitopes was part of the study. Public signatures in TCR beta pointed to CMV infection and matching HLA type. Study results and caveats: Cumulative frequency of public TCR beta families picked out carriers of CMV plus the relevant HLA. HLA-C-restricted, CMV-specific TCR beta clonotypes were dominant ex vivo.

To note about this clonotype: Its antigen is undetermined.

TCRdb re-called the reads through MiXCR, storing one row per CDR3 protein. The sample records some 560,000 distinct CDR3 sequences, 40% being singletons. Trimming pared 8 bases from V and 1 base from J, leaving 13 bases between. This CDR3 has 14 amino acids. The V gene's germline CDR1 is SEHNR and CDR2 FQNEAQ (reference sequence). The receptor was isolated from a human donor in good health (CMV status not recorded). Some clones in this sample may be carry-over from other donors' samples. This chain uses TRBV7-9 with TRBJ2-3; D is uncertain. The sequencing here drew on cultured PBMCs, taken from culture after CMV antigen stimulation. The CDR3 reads CASAPPLGTDTQYF. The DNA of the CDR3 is TGTGCCAGCGCCCCCCCCTTAGGCACAGATACGCAGTATTTT. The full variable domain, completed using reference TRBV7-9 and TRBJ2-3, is DTGVSQNPRHKITKRGQNVTFRCDPISEHNRLYWYRQTLGQGPEFLTYFQNEAQLEKSRLLSDRFSAERPKGSFSTLEIQRTEQGDSAMYLCASAPPLGTDTQYFGPGTRLTVL.